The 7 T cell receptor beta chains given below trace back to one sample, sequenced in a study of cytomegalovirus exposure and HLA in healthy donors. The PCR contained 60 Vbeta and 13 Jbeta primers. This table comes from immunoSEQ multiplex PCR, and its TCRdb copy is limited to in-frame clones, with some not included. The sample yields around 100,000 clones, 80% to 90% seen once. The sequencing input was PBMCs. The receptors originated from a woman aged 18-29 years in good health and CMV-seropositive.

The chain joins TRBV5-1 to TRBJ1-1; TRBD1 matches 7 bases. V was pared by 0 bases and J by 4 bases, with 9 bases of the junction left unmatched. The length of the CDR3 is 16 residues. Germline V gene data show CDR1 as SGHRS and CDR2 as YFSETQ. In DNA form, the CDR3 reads TGCGCCAGCAGCTTGGGCGAGTACAGGGGTACCACTGAAGCTTTCTTT. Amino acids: CASSLGEYRGTTEAFF.

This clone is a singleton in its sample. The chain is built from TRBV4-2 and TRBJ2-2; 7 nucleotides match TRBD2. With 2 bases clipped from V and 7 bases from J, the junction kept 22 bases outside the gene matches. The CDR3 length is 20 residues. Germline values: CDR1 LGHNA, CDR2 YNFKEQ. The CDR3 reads CASSQNYLGVGEGRDGELFF. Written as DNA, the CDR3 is TGTGCCAGCAGCCAAAATTATCTAGGGGTGGGGGAGGGCCGAGACGGGGAGCTGTTTTTT.

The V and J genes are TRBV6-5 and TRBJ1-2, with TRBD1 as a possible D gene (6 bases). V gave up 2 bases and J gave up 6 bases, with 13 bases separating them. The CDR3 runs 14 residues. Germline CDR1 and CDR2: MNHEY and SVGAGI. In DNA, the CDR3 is TGTGCCAGCAGTTACGAGGGGGAGATGGATGGCTACACCTTC. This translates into CASSYEGEMDGYTF.

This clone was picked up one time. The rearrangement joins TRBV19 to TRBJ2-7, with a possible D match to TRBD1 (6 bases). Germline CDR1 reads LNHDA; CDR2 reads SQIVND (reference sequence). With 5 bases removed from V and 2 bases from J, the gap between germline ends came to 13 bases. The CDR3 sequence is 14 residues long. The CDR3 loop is CASSLRDNTYEQYF. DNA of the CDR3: TGTGCCAGTAGTCTCCGGGACAACACCTACGAGCAGTACTTC.

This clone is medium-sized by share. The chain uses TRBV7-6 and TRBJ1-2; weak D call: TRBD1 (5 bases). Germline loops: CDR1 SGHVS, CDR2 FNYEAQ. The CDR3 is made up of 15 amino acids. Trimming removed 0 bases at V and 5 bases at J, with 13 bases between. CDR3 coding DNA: TGTGCCAGCAGCTTAGCCTGTAAACAGGTATATGGCTACACCTTC. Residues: CASSLACKQVYGYTF.

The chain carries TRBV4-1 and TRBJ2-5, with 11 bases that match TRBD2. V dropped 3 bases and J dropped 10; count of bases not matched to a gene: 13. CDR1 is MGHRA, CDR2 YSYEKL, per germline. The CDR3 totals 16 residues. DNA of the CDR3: TGCGCCAGCAGCCACCAACCGGGACTAGCGGCGGGCGGCCAGTACTTC. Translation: CASSHQPGLAAGGQYF.

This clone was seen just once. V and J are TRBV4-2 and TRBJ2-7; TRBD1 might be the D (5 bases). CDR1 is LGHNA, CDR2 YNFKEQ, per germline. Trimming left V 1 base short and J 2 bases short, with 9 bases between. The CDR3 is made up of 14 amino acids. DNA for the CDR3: TGTGCCAGCAGCCAAGGGGTAGGGGCCTACGAGCAGTACTTC. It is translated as CASSQGVGAYEQYF.